This T cell receptor beta chain was documented in a study of cytomegalovirus exposure and HLA in healthy donors. V lost 3 bases, J lost 1 base, and 5 bases stayed unmatched. In germline, CDR1 is SGHRS, CDR2 YFSETQ. CDR3 length equals 16 residues. A single count supports this clone. The PCR used 60 Vbeta and 13 Jbeta primers. Generated by immunoSEQ multiplex PCR, the TCRdb table keeps only in-frame clones and is missing some. Found here are some 130,000 clones, 75% to 90% of them singletons; the top ten hold 8.1%. The TCR sequence derives from a woman between 50 and 59 years old in good health and CMV-seropositive. The sequenced sample was PBMCs. The V gene is TRBV5-1, the J gene TRBJ2-5, with 11 positions matching TRBD2. The DNA of the CDR3 is TGCGCCAGCAGCTACTCCGGGACTAGCGGCCAAGAGACCCAGTACTTC. Translation: CASSYSGTSGQETQYF.